These T cell receptor beta chains were read from a single sample in a study of PD-1 blockade in mismatch repair-deficient tumors. Data came from immunoSEQ multiplex PCR; TCRdb stores just in-frame clones and leaves some out. The sample consists of about 110,000 clones, about 74% of them appearing once. The material was peripheral blood, obtained 60 weeks after starting pembrolizumab. The source is an adult with mismatch repair-deficient cancer. The CDR3 runs from the conserved cysteine through the conserved F or W. Fields, in order: V gene, clone size, J gene, D gene, CDR3 DNA, CDR3 protein. A D gene is named only where the DNA matches it firmly. Rows give clone size only sometimes, using once, few, many, or a class for an expanded clone.

TRBV20-1,-,TRBJ1-1,TRBD1,TGCAGTGCCGCCGGGGGACAGCAAGCTTTCTTT,CSAAGGQQAFF
TRBV7-9,-,TRBJ2-3,TRBD2,TGTGCCAGCAAAGCGGGAAGCACAGATACGCAGTATTTT,CASKAGSTDTQYF
TRBV10-2,-,TRBJ1-1,-,TGCGCCAGCAGTGATCTTGCCACTGAAGCTTTCTTT,CASSDLATEAFF
TRBV6-6,few,TRBJ2-2,-,TGTGCCAGCAGTTCAGAGTGGACCGGGGAGCTGTTTTTT,CASSSEWTGELFF
TRBV5-8,-,TRBJ2-1,-,TGTGCCAGCAGCTTCAGGTCCTACAATGAGCAGTTCTTC,CASSFRSYNEQFF
TRBV11-3,-,TRBJ2-5,-,TGTGCCAGCAGCCAAGGGTCGGGGCAGTACCAAGAGACCCAGTACTTC,CASSQGSGQYQETQYF
TRBV10-3,once,TRBJ2-3,-,TGTGCCATCATGGGGGGAGCGGATACGCAGTATTTT,CAIMGGADTQYF
TRBV27,-,TRBJ2-7,TRBD2,TGTGCCAGCGGGCCGGGGACTAGCTGGTCCTACGAGCAGTACTTC,CASGPGTSWSYEQYF
TRBV9,-,TRBJ2-3,-,TGTGCCAGCAGCGTAGAGTCAGGACTCTACACAGATACGCAGTATTTT,CASSVESGLYTDTQYF
TRBV7-8,-,TRBJ2-1,TRBD2,TGTGCCAGCAGCCCCGGGACTAGCATTGTGCTTGAGCAGTTCTTC,CASSPGTSIVLEQFF
TRBV5-1,-,TRBJ1-4,TRBD1,TGCGCCAGCAAGGGAACGACAGGGGGATTAGAAAAACTGTTTTTT,CASKGTTGGLEKLFF
TRBV7-2,-,TRBJ2-1,TRBD2,TGTGCCAGCAGCTTTAGCTTAACGGGACTACTAAACAATGAGCAGTTCTTC,CASSFSLTGLLNNEQFF
TRBV7-3,-,TRBJ1-1,-,TGTGCCAGCAGCTTAGAGGGCCTGAACACTGAAGCTTTCTTT,CASSLEGLNTEAFF
TRBV4-2,few,TRBJ2-7,TRBD2,TGTGCCAGCAGCCAAGCGGGAGGGCCTCCCGAGCAGTACTTC,CASSQAGGPPEQYF
TRBV15,-,TRBJ2-3,TRBD2,TGTGCCACCAGCGTCATAGCGGGAGTAGCAGATACGCAGTATTTT,CATSVIAGVADTQYF
TRBV5-1,-,TRBJ2-4,TRBD1,TGCGCCAGCAGGGGGGACAGCAAAAACATTCAGTACTTC,CASRGDSKNIQYF
TRBV6-1,-,TRBJ2-3,TRBD1,TGTGCCAGCAGAGGGACAGGGTCCGATACGCAGTATTTT,CASRGTGSDTQYF